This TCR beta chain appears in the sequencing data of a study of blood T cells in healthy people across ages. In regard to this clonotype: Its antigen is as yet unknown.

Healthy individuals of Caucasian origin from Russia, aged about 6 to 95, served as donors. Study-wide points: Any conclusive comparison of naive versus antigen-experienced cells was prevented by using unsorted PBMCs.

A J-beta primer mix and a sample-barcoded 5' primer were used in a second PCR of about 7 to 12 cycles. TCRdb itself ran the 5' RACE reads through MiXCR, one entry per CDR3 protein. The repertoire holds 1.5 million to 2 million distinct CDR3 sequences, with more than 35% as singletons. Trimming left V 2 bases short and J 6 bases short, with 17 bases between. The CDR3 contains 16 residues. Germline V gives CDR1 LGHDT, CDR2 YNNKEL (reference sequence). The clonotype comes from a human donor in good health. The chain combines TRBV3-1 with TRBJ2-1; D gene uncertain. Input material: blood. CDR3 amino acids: CASSQRGRYTSNEQFF. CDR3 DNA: TGTGCCAGCAGCCAAAGAGGCCGGTACACAAGCAATGAGCAGTTCTTC.